Below are 12 T cell receptor beta chains sequenced from a single sample in a study of OX40 agonist ivuxolimab in advanced cancers. Only in-frame clones appear in the TCRdb table, and some are missing; sequencing was by immunoSEQ multiplex PCR. The sample holds around 37,000 clones, roughly 80% seen once. Sequencing used CD4+ or CD8+ T cells sorted from blood, obtained in a trial of the OX40 agonist ivuxolimab. The source of these receptors is an adult with an advanced solid tumor such as melanoma, head and neck, liver or kidney cancer.

This clone showed up just a few times. The chain carries TRBV15 and TRBJ1-5; weak D call: TRBD1 (5 bases). The CDR3 consists of 15 residues. Between the trimmed V and J ends, which lost 8 bases and 5 bases, there was a span of 19 bases. Germline V lookup: CDR1 LNHNV, CDR2 YYDKDF (reference sequence). For the CDR3, the DNA is TGTGCCACCGGCACCGTAAGGGGTCAACATCAGCCCCAGCATTTT. It codes for CATGTVRGQHQPQHF.

This sequence joins TRBV30 and TRBJ2-6, with D unclear. Germline CDR1 reads GTSNPN; CDR2 reads SVGIG (reference sequence). Trimming cost V 2 bases and J 0 bases, with 5 bases left between them. CDR3 length: 14 amino acids. CDR3 DNA: TGTGCCTGGAGTTTGGGCTCTGGGGCCAACGTCCTGACTTTC. It translates to CAWSLGSGANVLTF. Full variable domain (missing parts from reference TRBV30 and TRBJ2-6): SQTIHQWPATLVQPVGSPLSLECTVEGTSNPNLYWYRQAAGRGLQLLFYSVGIGQISSEVPQNLSASRPQDRQFILSSKKLLLSDSGFYLCAWSLGSGANVLTFGAGSRLTVL.

This clone was recorded only once. The rearrangement joins TRBV19 to TRBJ2-2; D remains unclear. V lost 5 bases and J lost 2, with 9 bases in between. CDR1 is LNHDA and CDR2 is SQIVND in the germline V gene (reference sequence). This CDR3 has 14 residues. This chain's CDR3 is CASSLQPNTGELFF. The DNA for the CDR3 is TGTGCCAGTAGTTTACAGCCTAACACCGGGGAGCTGTTTTTT.

CDR3 in amino acids: CASSDKSAYEQYF. CDR3 nucleotide sequence: TGCGCCAGCAGCGATAAATCCGCCTACGAGCAGTACTTC. This rearrangement joins TRBV5-1 to TRBJ2-7, with no clear D. From germline, CDR1 is SGHRS and CDR2 YFSETQ. V shed 4 bases and J shed 2 bases, with 10 bases lying between them. This CDR3 spans 13 amino acids.

This sequence joins TRBV5-1 and TRBJ2-4; D uncertain. CDR1 SGHRS and CDR2 YFSETQ come from the germline V gene. Trimming took off 0 bases at V and 7 bases at J, with 14 bases between the two ends. The CDR3 extends over 15 amino acids. In DNA, the CDR3 is TGCGCCAGCAGCTTGGCCGGGCCGCCTGGGAACATTCAGTACTTC. It encodes CASSLAGPPGNIQYF.

This clone has more than one count but fewer than ten. The chain is built from TRBV7-2 and TRBJ2-5, with 12 nucleotides matching TRBD2. In germline, CDR1 is SGHTA, CDR2 FQGNSA. CDR3 length equals 16 residues. J was trimmed by 1 base and V by 2 bases; bases with no gene match: 2. The CDR3 region is CASSLPLAGGQETQYF. The CDR3 DNA sequence: TGTGCCAGCAGCTTACCACTAGCGGGAGGCCAAGAGACCCAGTACTTC.

This sequence joins TRBV10-2 and TRBJ2-1, with 15 nucleotides matching TRBD2. The germline V gene has CDR1 WSHSY and CDR2 SAAADI. The CDR3 runs 16 residues. V lost 7 bases and J lost 4; bases outside the gene matches: 5. CDR3 sequence reads: CASKAGTSGGYNEQFF. In DNA form, the CDR3 reads TGCGCCAGCAAAGCCGGGACTAGCGGGGGGTACAATGAGCAGTTCTTC.

The chain has TRBV10-1 and TRBJ2-7; 9 positions agree with TRBD2. Germline V gene data show CDR1 as WNHNN and CDR2 as SYGVQD (reference sequence). The CDR3 is made up of 14 amino acids. Germline trimming cut 0 bases from V and 8 bases from J; bases unmatched to any gene: 5. The DNA of the CDR3 is TGCGCCAGCAGTGAGTCCACAAGCGGGAGGAAGCAGTACTTC. Its translation is CASSESTSGRKQYF.

Note on this clone: One end of the junction fails to match germline, which may point to a read error. The rearrangement uses TRBV7-7 and TRBJ2-7; 7 bases agree with TRBD1. CDR1 and CDR2 (germline): SSHAT, FNYEAQ (reference sequence). The CDR3 is 13 residues long. CDR3 residues: CASSLAQGDEQYF. The CDR3 DNA sequence: TGTGCTAGCAGCTTAGCCCAGGGGGACGAGCAGTACTTC. Full variable domain (rest looked up from reference TRBV7-7 and TRBJ2-7): GAGVSQSPRYKVTKRGQDVTLRCDPISSHATLYWYQQALGQGPEFLTYFNYEAQPDKSGLPSDRFSAERPEGSISTLTIQRTEQRDSAMYRCASSLAQGDEQYFGPGTRLTVT.

This clone was recorded once. V and J are TRBV7-2 and TRBJ2-3, with D uncertain. Germline V gene lookup returns CDR1 SGHTA and CDR2 FQGNSA. CDR3 length: 14 amino acids. Trimming stripped 1 base from V and 2 bases from J, with 7 bases between. CDR3 sequence: CASSLVLVTDTQYF. CDR3 sequence (DNA): TGTGCCAGCAGCTTAGTCCTAGTCACAGATACGCAGTATTTT.

In its sample, this clone was seen once. The chain combines TRBV28 with TRBJ2-2; D tentatively fits TRBD1 or TRBD2 (5 bases each). Germline lookup yields CDR1 MDHEN and CDR2 SYDVKM. This CDR3 spans 14 amino acids. Between the trimmed V and J ends, which lost 8 bases and 2 bases, there was a span of 12 bases. The CDR3 is CASRWGPNTGELFF. The DNA of the CDR3 is TGTGCCAGCCGCTGGGGACCCAACACCGGGGAGCTGTTTTTT.

The V call is TRBV9, the J call TRBJ1-4; 8 positions agree with TRBD1. Germline V gives CDR1 SGDLS, CDR2 YYNGEE. With V trimmed by 5 bases and J by 8 bases, 5 bases remained unmatched. The CDR3 is made up of 13 amino acids. Here the CDR3 DNA reads TGTGCCAGCAGTACAGGGGGACAAGAAAAACTGTTTTTT. The encoded protein is CASSTGGQEKLFF.